These 24 T cell receptor beta chains were sequenced from one sample in a study of beta chain features in type 1 diabetes (dated by TCRdb to the late 2010s). Libraries came from the immunoSEQ multiplex PCR assay. The entire amount of isolated RNA was reverse transcribed using the High Capacity cDNA Reverse Transcription Kit, so the sequenced TCRB transcripts were expressed ones. TCRdb carries this immuneACCESS record with in-frame sequences only. Its versions omit some clonotypes, under half of them owing to an unresolved V gene in the studies checked, with the rest unexplained. This sample gives 620,000 or so clones in total; around 15% of them show up just once. The ten largest clones add up to approximately 0.087% of the sample. Specimen: naive CD4+ T cells from blood. This specimen's cell subset or site label, per the study, means: true naive CD4+ T cells. The receptors come from a man aged 18 to 30 in good health.

This chain connects TRBV9 to TRBJ2-7; D possibly uses TRBD1 or TRBD2 (6 bases each). The CDR3 contains 16 residues. The ends were cut back, 0 bases at V and 0 bases at J, with 13 bases in the middle. Per germline, CDR1 SGDLS and CDR2 YYNGEE. The CDR3 sequence: CASSVAGGPLSYEQYF. The CDR3 DNA reads as TGTGCCAGCAGCGTAGCTGGGGGGCCCCTCTCCTACGAGCAGTACTTC.

The chain links TRBV11-2 to TRBJ1-2; unclear D gene. The CDR3 consists of 14 residues. CDR1 and CDR2 from the germline V gene are SGHAT and FQNNGV. V lost 0 bases and J 0 bases, leaving 5 bases between the germline ends. As DNA, the CDR3 is TGTGCCAGCAGCTTAGACCGAGCTAACTATGGCTACACCTTC. Its protein is CASSLDRANYGYTF.

This clone was seen a few times. Different DNA sequences within this sample yield the same CDR3. CDR3 coding DNA: TGCGCCAGCAGCTTAGACGGGACAGGGGCCTACGAGCAGTACTTC. It codes for CASSLDGTGAYEQYF. This chain links TRBV5-1 with TRBJ2-7; TRBD1 matches 10 bases. J gave up 2 bases and V 2 bases, and 4 bases lay outside the gene matches. The CDR3 length is 15 residues. Germline CDR1 is SGHRS and CDR2 is YFSETQ.

The rearrangement joins TRBV18 to TRBJ2-7, with 7 bases lining up with TRBD1. CDR1 is KGHSH and CDR2 is LQKENI in the germline V gene. V was pared by 3 bases and J by 8 bases, with 1 base of the junction left unmatched. The CDR3 runs 11 residues. The CDR3 reads CASSPTGKQYF. The CDR3 DNA sequence: TGTGCCAGCTCACCGACAGGGAAGCAGTACTTC.

The rearrangement joins TRBV30 to TRBJ1-1; D is undetermined. V was cut by 4 bases and J by 11 bases, with 11 bases left in between. The CDR3 runs to 10 residues. The germline V gene has CDR1 GTSNPN and CDR2 SVGIG (reference sequence). In DNA form, the CDR3 reads TGTGCCTGGACCCAAATCGTGGCTTTCTTT. Its translation is CAWTQIVAFF.

The table lists this clone with a few counts. The chain employs TRBV4-3 and TRBJ1-2; maybe TRBD1 (5 bases). Germline assignment: CDR1 LGHNA and CDR2 YSLEER. The V end was cut by 1 base, the J end by 1 base, with 10 bases between. CDR3 size: 15 residues. CDR3 amino acids: CASSQVGQGNYGYTF. The CDR3 bases are TGCGCCAGCAGCCAAGTCGGTCAGGGTAACTATGGCTACACCTTC.

The V and J genes are TRBV7-2 and TRBJ2-5, with D tentatively TRBD1 or TRBD2 (6 bases each). Germline V gene lookup returns CDR1 SGHTA and CDR2 FQGNSA. V lost 6 bases to trimming and J lost 6 bases, with 17 bases between them. The CDR3 spans 14 residues. CDR3 loop: CASSRSPGAKTQYF. CDR3 nucleotide sequence: TGTGCCAGCAGTCGATCCCCGGGGGCGAAGACCCAGTACTTC.

The V gene is TRBV20-1, the J gene TRBJ2-7; D call uncertain. Germline CDR1 is DFQATT and CDR2 is SNEGSKA (reference sequence). This CDR3 is built from 11 residues. Trimming removed 6 bases from V and 3 bases from J, with 9 bases in between. The CDR3 is CSALVRYEQYF. The CDR3 bases are TGCAGTGCCCTAGTGCGCTACGAGCAGTACTTC.

This clone was seen more than once but under ten times. V usage is TRBV7-6 and J usage is TRBJ2-1; D perhaps matches TRBD1 (6 bases). The germline V gene has CDR1 SGHVS and CDR2 FNYEAQ. With 5 bases removed from V and 8 bases from J, the gap between germline ends came to 10 bases. The CDR3 sequence is 12 residues long. The CDR3 nucleotides read TGTGCCAGCAGCACAGGGCGAGATGAGCAGTTCTTC. It codes for CASSTGRDEQFF. Combining the CDR3 with reference TRBV7-6 and TRBJ2-1 gives the whole variable domain GAGVSQSPRYKVTKRGQDVALRCDPISGHVSLYWYRQALGQGPEFLTYFNYEAQQDKSGLPNDRFSAERPEGSISTLTIQRTEQRDSAMYRCASSTGRDEQFFGPGTRLTVL.

Only a few counts were recorded for this clone. The V and J genes are TRBV9 and TRBJ1-1, with D unclear. Between the trimmed V and J ends, which lost 0 bases and 2 bases, there was a span of 20 bases. The CDR3 loop spans 18 amino acids. The germline V gene encodes CDR1 SGDLS and CDR2 YYNGEE. The CDR3 DNA sequence: TGTGCCAGCAGCGTAGCCCCGGGTCATACACTCACCAACACTGAAGCTTTCTTT. It encodes CASSVAPGHTLTNTEAFF.

Remarks on this clone: The same CDR3 arises from other DNA sequences in this sample as well. The V and J genes are TRBV28 and TRBJ2-2; 7 nucleotides align to TRBD1. With V trimmed by 5 bases and J by 2 bases, 5 bases remained unmatched. Germline values: CDR1 MDHEN, CDR2 SYDVKM. CDR3 length equals 15 residues. The CDR3 loop is CASSPGTANTGELFF. The CDR3, as DNA: TGTGCCAGCAGTCCCGGGACAGCCAACACCGGGGAGCTGTTTTTT.

This sequence joins TRBV27 and TRBJ1-4; no clear D gene. Trimming left V 6 bases short and J 10 bases short, with 21 bases between. The CDR3 spans 15 residues. CDR1 is MNHEY and CDR2 is SMNVEV in the germline V gene (reference sequence). CDR3 in amino acids: CASSARGNQPGKLFF. CDR3 sequence (DNA): TGTGCCAGCAGCGCCCGGGGAAACCAACCCGGAAAACTGTTTTTT.

This clone occurred a few times. The genes are TRBV7-3 and TRBJ2-7; the match to TRBD2 covers 13 bases. CDR3 length equals 15 residues. Germline CDR1 SGHTA, CDR2 FQGTGA. Trimming took 5 bases from V and 6 from J; bases not matched to a gene: 7. The CDR3 sequence is CASSPGTSGIPEQYF. CDR3 DNA: TGTGCCAGCAGCCCCGGGACTAGCGGGATACCCGAGCAGTACTTC.

This clone was seen more than once but under ten times. The chain employs TRBV18 and TRBJ1-1; tentatively, D is TRBD1 (6 bases). Deletions cut 4 bases from V and 1 base from J, with 13 bases between. Germline V CDR1 and CDR2: KGHSH, LQKENI. CDR3 length: 15 residues. The CDR3 here is CASSRSTGPNTEAFF. CDR3 DNA sequence: TGTGCCAGCTCACGTTCGACAGGCCCGAACACTGAAGCTTTCTTT.

In its sample, this clone was seen a few times. The rearrangement uses TRBV30 and TRBJ1-4; D is perhaps TRBD1 (5 bases). Trimming pared 2 bases from V and 6 bases from J, leaving 10 bases between. Germline V gene sequence: CDR1 GTSNPN, CDR2 SVGIG (reference sequence). The CDR3 consists of 13 residues. CDR3 protein: CAWSPGLDEKLFF. In DNA form, the CDR3 reads TGTGCCTGGAGTCCGGGACTAGATGAAAAACTGTTTTTT. Together with reference TRBV30 and TRBJ1-4, the CDR3 gives the full variable domain: SQTIHQWPATLVQPVGSPLSLECTVEGTSNPNLYWYRQAAGRGLQLLFYSVGIGQISSEVPQNLSASRPQDRQFILSSKKLLLSDSGFYLCAWSPGLDEKLFFGSGTQLSVL.

In the case of this clone: Other DNA variants within this sample encode the same CDR3. The DNA for the CDR3 is TGTGCCAGCAGCCTCGGACAGATCAGCAATCAGCCCCAGCATTTT. Translation: CASSLGQISNQPQHF. The rearrangement links TRBV5-6 to TRBJ1-5, with a tentative D call TRBD1 (6 bases). V was clipped by 4 bases and J by 1 base, with 12 bases between them. The CDR3 totals 15 residues. Germline CDR1 SGHDT, CDR2 YYEEEE.

In the case of this clone: Other DNA sequences from this sample encode an identical CDR3 as well. This chain uses TRBV2 with TRBJ2-5; D is unclear. V gave up 2 bases and J gave up 4 bases, with 2 bases separating them. This CDR3 comprises 11 residues. The germline V gene has CDR1 SNHLY and CDR2 FYNNEI. CDR3 loop: CASSERETQYF. The CDR3, as DNA: TGTGCCAGCAGTGAAAGAGAGACCCAGTACTTC.

In the case of this clone: A read error may account for a junction end that differs from germline. The chain has TRBV9 and TRBJ2-2; D is uncertain. The CDR3 sequence is 15 residues long. The germline gives CDR1 SGDLS, CDR2 YYNGEE. The CDR3 is CATSREAGNTGELFF. CDR3 nucleotide sequence: TGTGCCACCAGCCGTGAGGCAGGGAACACCGGGGAGCTGTTTTTT. The complete variable domain, with remaining parts taken from reference TRBV9 and TRBJ2-2, reads DSGVTQTPKHLITATGQRVTLRCSPRSGDLSVYWYQQSLDQGLQFLIQYYNGEERAKGNILERFSAQQFPDLHSELNLSSLELGDSALYFCATSREAGNTGELFFGEGSRLTVL.

The table lists this clone with a few counts. Other nucleotide sequences in the sample specify the same CDR3. V and J are TRBV18 and TRBJ1-1, with D uncertain. The CDR3 contains 13 residues. Per germline, CDR1 KGHSH and CDR2 LQKENI. The V and J ends lost 3 bases and 1 base respectively, with 6 bases between them. CDR3 loop: CASSPSTNTEAFF. The CDR3, as DNA: TGTGCCAGCTCACCCTCTACGAACACTGAAGCTTTCTTT.

V and J are TRBV12-5 and TRBJ2-1; possible D gene TRBD2, 5 bases. V was cut by 2 bases and J by 8 bases, with 13 bases left in between. The CDR3 length is 14 residues. CDR1 and CDR2 (germline): LGHNT, FRNRAP. The DNA of the CDR3 is TGTGCTAGTGGTTTGTCTCACGCGCGGGATGAGCAGTTCTTC. Translation: CASGLSHARDEQFF.

The V call is TRBV4-3, the J call TRBJ2-2, with 8 positions matching TRBD2. The V gene's germline CDR1 is LGHNA and CDR2 YSLEER. V lost 1 base to trimming and J lost 2 bases; unmatched junction nucleotides: 3. CDR3 length equals 16 residues. The CDR3: CASSQASGRNTGELFF. DNA for the CDR3: TGCGCCAGCAGCCAAGCAAGCGGGAGAAACACCGGGGAGCTGTTTTTT.

This clone has more than one count but fewer than ten. The chain links TRBV7-9 to TRBJ1-1; perhaps TRBD1 as D (6 bases). Per germline, CDR1 SEHNR and CDR2 FQNEAQ (reference sequence). The CDR3 contains 16 residues. The V end was cut by 5 bases, the J end by 3 bases, with 19 bases between. The CDR3 region has the DNA TGTGCCAGCAGCACCCAACGACAGGCCATCGACACTGAAGCTTTCTTT. Translation: CASSTQRQAIDTEAFF.

The rearrangement links TRBV28 to TRBJ2-7; 8 nucleotides line up with TRBD1. Trimming at V came to 7 bases and at J to 3 bases, leaving 20 bases not matched to a gene. CDR3 size: 18 residues. Germline V gene data show CDR1 as MDHEN and CDR2 as SYDVKM. The DNA of the CDR3 is TGTGCCAGCACTCTCACAGGGGGACGGACCTGGAAGCTCTACGAGCAGTACTTC. Amino acid sequence: CASTLTGGRTWKLYEQYF. The variable domain in full, with the rest retrieved from reference TRBV28 and TRBJ2-7, is DVKVTQSSRYLVKRTGEKVFLECVQDMDHENMFWYRQDPGLGLRLIYFSYDVKMKEKGDIPEGYSVSREKKERFSLILESASTNQTSMYLCASTLTGGRTWKLYEQYFGPGTRLTVT.

This clone was recorded a few times. The same CDR3 also results from other DNA sequences found in this sample. The gene calls are TRBV7-9 and TRBJ1-3; D gene ambiguous. Germline V gives CDR1 SEHNR, CDR2 FQNEAQ (reference sequence). The CDR3 contains 14 residues. The V end was cut by 2 bases, the J end by 4 bases, with 9 bases between. The CDR3: CASSLRTAGNTIYF. The CDR3 DNA reads as TGTGCCAGCAGCTTAAGAACAGCCGGAAACACCATATATTTT.